The rows below give T cell receptor beta chains drawn from one sample of a study of response to subunit inactivated influenza vaccine. TCRdb recomputed calls from the RT-PCR reads with MiXCR, one row per CDR3 protein. In the table there are 530,000 or so distinct CDR3 sequences, approximately 12% of which are singletons. The source was PBMCs from blood, collected on the day of vaccination. Every receptor here comes from a middle-aged man who received an inactivated influenza vaccine. CDR3s include the opening cysteine and the closing phenylalanine or tryptophan. Fields, in order: V gene, D gene, clone size, J gene, CDR3 DNA, CDR3 protein. The D gene is left open where the match is weak. For some rows the clone size is stated as once, few or many, or as a class when expanded; others skip it.

v_call: TRBV28
d_call: TRBD1
clone_size: many
j_call: TRBJ2-7
cdr3_nt: TGTGCCAGCAGTACCAATCAACTCCGGGACAGGGCCCACGAGCAGTACTTC
cdr3_aa: CASSTNQLRDRAHEQYF

v_call: TRBV11-2
d_call: TRBD2
clone_size: -
j_call: TRBJ2-2
cdr3_nt: TGTGCCAGCACTCAGGGACTAGCGGTCACCGGGGAGCTGTTTTTT
cdr3_aa: CASTQGLAVTGELFF

v_call: TRBV7-9
d_call: -
clone_size: few
j_call: TRBJ1-1
cdr3_nt: TGTGCCAGCAGCTTAGCGTCACAGATGAACACTGAAGCTTTCTTT
cdr3_aa: CASSLASQMNTEAFF

v_call: TRBV12-3/TRBV12-4
d_call: TRBD1
clone_size: -
j_call: TRBJ1-6
cdr3_nt: TGTGCCAGCAGTAACCATAGGACAGGGCCGAGGAATTCACCCCTCCACTTT
cdr3_aa: CASSNHRTGPRNSPLHF

v_call: TRBV5-1
d_call: -
clone_size: -
j_call: TRBJ1-1
cdr3_nt: TGCGCCAGCAGCACAAGGAGCGACGCTGAAGCTTTCTTT
cdr3_aa: CASSTRSDAEAFF

v_call: TRBV5-5
d_call: -
clone_size: many
j_call: TRBJ2-5
cdr3_nt: TGTGCCAGCAGCCTGACCCCAGGGAGGGAGACCCAGTACTTC
cdr3_aa: CASSLTPGRETQYF

v_call: TRBV29-1
d_call: -
clone_size: many
j_call: TRBJ2-5
cdr3_nt: TGCAGCGTTGGGGCCCCTCAAGAGACCCAGTACTTC
cdr3_aa: CSVGAPQETQYF

v_call: TRBV12-3/TRBV12-4
d_call: -
clone_size: -
j_call: TRBJ2-1
cdr3_nt: TGTGCCAGCAGTTTGGGTGGGCCGCAGTTCTTC
cdr3_aa: CASSLGGPQFF

v_call: TRBV7-6
d_call: TRBD1
clone_size: -
j_call: TRBJ2-7
cdr3_nt: TGTGCCAGCAGCACGACCGGGACAGGAGGCGAGCAGTACTTC
cdr3_aa: CASSTTGTGGEQYF

v_call: TRBV5-1
d_call: -
clone_size: -
j_call: TRBJ2-3
cdr3_nt: TGCGCCAGCAGCTTGGCGATACGGGGAGGCACAGATACGCAGTATTTT
cdr3_aa: CASSLAIRGGTDTQYF

v_call: TRBV6-1
d_call: TRBD2
clone_size: -
j_call: TRBJ2-3
cdr3_nt: TGTGCCAGCAGCCTGACTAGCGGAAGCCACACAGATACGCAGTATTTT
cdr3_aa: CASSLTSGSHTDTQYF

v_call: TRBV5-1
d_call: TRBD2
clone_size: many
j_call: TRBJ2-1
cdr3_nt: TGCGCCAGCAGCTTGTTTACTAGCGGGAGGAATAATGAGCAGTTCTTC
cdr3_aa: CASSLFTSGRNNEQFF

v_call: TRBV27
d_call: -
clone_size: many
j_call: TRBJ1-4
cdr3_nt: TGTGCCAGCAGTTTACTGGGGCGGGATGAAAAACTGTTTTTT
cdr3_aa: CASSLLGRDEKLFF

v_call: TRBV29-1
d_call: TRBD2
clone_size: -
j_call: TRBJ2-7
cdr3_nt: TGCAGCGTTGGTCTAGCGGGAGTGGGAGAGCAGTACTTC
cdr3_aa: CSVGLAGVGEQYF

v_call: TRBV24-1
d_call: -
clone_size: -
j_call: TRBJ2-7
cdr3_nt: TGTGCCACCAGTGATCACACTAGAAGACTCTCCTACGAGCAGTACTTC
cdr3_aa: CATSDHTRRLSYEQYF

v_call: TRBV6-1
d_call: TRBD2
clone_size: -
j_call: TRBJ2-7
cdr3_nt: TGTGCCAGCAGGTTCCGACTAGCGGGAACCTACGAGCAGTACTTC
cdr3_aa: CASRFRLAGTYEQYF

v_call: TRBV12-3/TRBV12-4
d_call: TRBD2
clone_size: once
j_call: TRBJ2-7
cdr3_nt: TGTGCCAGCAGACCGAGCGGGGTATACGAGCAGTACTTC
cdr3_aa: CASRPSGVYEQYF

v_call: TRBV10-2
d_call: -
clone_size: many
j_call: TRBJ1-1
cdr3_nt: TGCGCCAGCAGTTATATAACGAACACTGAAGCTTTCTTT
cdr3_aa: CASSYITNTEAFF

v_call: TRBV29-1
d_call: TRBD1
clone_size: many
j_call: TRBJ1-1
cdr3_nt: TGCAGCGCTTGGACAGGGGGGAACACTGAAGCTTTCTTT
cdr3_aa: CSAWTGGNTEAFF

v_call: TRBV6-2/TRBV6-3
d_call: -
clone_size: few
j_call: TRBJ2-7
cdr3_nt: TGTGCCAGCAGTTACCGGCGGGACCACGAGCAGTACTTC
cdr3_aa: CASSYRRDHEQYF

v_call: TRBV6-1
d_call: TRBD1
clone_size: few
j_call: TRBJ1-5
cdr3_nt: TGTGCCAGCAGCGGTACGACAGGGGCGGGAGCATGGCCCCAGCATTTT
cdr3_aa: CASSGTTGAGAWPQHF

v_call: TRBV11-1
d_call: -
clone_size: -
j_call: TRBJ2-7
cdr3_nt: TGTGCCAGCAGCTTAGGGGGACGGCCAGTTAACCCCCTCTCCTACGAGCAGTACTTC
cdr3_aa: CASSLGGRPVNPLSYEQYF

v_call: TRBV7-9
d_call: -
clone_size: few
j_call: TRBJ2-1
cdr3_nt: TGTGCCAGCAGCTTAGAGGACGAAATCCAGATCTTC
cdr3_aa: CASSLEDEIQIF

v_call: TRBV7-9
d_call: TRBD2
clone_size: -
j_call: TRBJ2-3
cdr3_nt: TGTGCCAGCAGCTTAGCTGCGGCGGGGGGACCTACAGATACGCAGTATTTT
cdr3_aa: CASSLAAAGGPTDTQYF

v_call: TRBV11-2
d_call: -
clone_size: few
j_call: TRBJ2-5
cdr3_nt: TGTGCCAGCAGCTTATCCTTCGGTACAGAGACCCAGTACTTC
cdr3_aa: CASSLSFGTETQYF

v_call: TRBV7-8
d_call: -
clone_size: -
j_call: TRBJ1-5
cdr3_nt: TGTGCCAGCAGCCACGAGGCAGTCAATCAGCCCCAGCATTTT
cdr3_aa: CASSHEAVNQPQHF

v_call: TRBV7-2
d_call: -
clone_size: many
j_call: TRBJ2-7
cdr3_nt: TGTGCCAGCAGCCCTGGGCGGGTGGGGTACGAGCAGTACTTC
cdr3_aa: CASSPGRVGYEQYF

v_call: TRBV4-3
d_call: -
clone_size: -
j_call: TRBJ1-6
cdr3_nt: TGCGCCAGCAGCCAAGATTGGGGTGATAATTCACCCCTCCACTTT
cdr3_aa: CASSQDWGDNSPLHF

v_call: TRBV7-9
d_call: -
clone_size: -
j_call: TRBJ2-2
cdr3_nt: TGTGCCAGCAGCTTTTACGCAGAGAACACCGGGGAGCTGTTTTTT
cdr3_aa: CASSFYAENTGELFF

v_call: TRBV5-6
d_call: -
clone_size: many
j_call: TRBJ1-3
cdr3_nt: TGTGCCAGCAGCTTGGAGGCTCCGCTCTCTGGAAACACCATATATTTT
cdr3_aa: CASSLEAPLSGNTIYF

v_call: TRBV6-2/TRBV6-3
d_call: TRBD1
clone_size: -
j_call: TRBJ1-1
cdr3_nt: TGTGCCAGCAGCCTGGACAGGGAGAATAGAGCTTTCTTT
cdr3_aa: CASSLDRENRAFF

v_call: TRBV4-1
d_call: -
clone_size: -
j_call: TRBJ1-5
cdr3_nt: TGCGCCAGCAGCCAACAGCTCAATCAGCCCCAGCATTTT
cdr3_aa: CASSQQLNQPQHF

v_call: TRBV12-3/TRBV12-4
d_call: -
clone_size: -
j_call: TRBJ1-5
cdr3_nt: TGTGCCAGCAGTCCGTCAACTCAGCCCCAGCATTTT
cdr3_aa: CASSPSTQPQHF

v_call: TRBV12-3/TRBV12-4
d_call: TRBD1
clone_size: few
j_call: TRBJ2-7
cdr3_nt: TGTGCCAGCAGTGATCCGGGACAGGGGTCCTACGAGCAGTACTTC
cdr3_aa: CASSDPGQGSYEQYF

v_call: TRBV3-1
d_call: TRBD1
clone_size: few
j_call: TRBJ2-3
cdr3_nt: TGTGCCAGCAGCCAAAGACAGGGGTCGAGCACAGATACGCAGTATTTT
cdr3_aa: CASSQRQGSSTDTQYF

v_call: TRBV12-3/TRBV12-4
d_call: -
clone_size: many
j_call: TRBJ1-2
cdr3_nt: TGTGCCAGCAGCCTGGCGGTGGGGGGCGTCTATGGCTACACCTTC
cdr3_aa: CASSLAVGGVYGYTF

v_call: TRBV12-3/TRBV12-4
d_call: -
clone_size: -
j_call: TRBJ2-1
cdr3_nt: TGTGCCAGCAGTTTGGGTCCCCATAGCTTAACTTACAATGAGCAGTTCTTC
cdr3_aa: CASSLGPHSLTYNEQFF

v_call: TRBV6-2/TRBV6-3
d_call: -
clone_size: -
j_call: TRBJ2-3
cdr3_nt: TGTGCCAGCAGTTACTCGAGAAGTGACCAAGATACGCAGTATTTT
cdr3_aa: CASSYSRSDQDTQYF

v_call: TRBV20-1
d_call: -
clone_size: many
j_call: TRBJ2-2
cdr3_nt: TGCAGTGCTAGTAACCTTCAATACTACGGGGAGCTGTTTTTT
cdr3_aa: CSASNLQYYGELFF

v_call: TRBV4-1
d_call: -
clone_size: few
j_call: TRBJ2-1
cdr3_nt: TGCGCCAGCAGCCAAGTCACAGGGATTAGTAATGAGCAGTTCTTC
cdr3_aa: CASSQVTGISNEQFF

v_call: TRBV12-3/TRBV12-4
d_call: -
clone_size: -
j_call: TRBJ2-3
cdr3_nt: TGTGCCAGCAGTTCAGAAGCGCGATCGGCAGATACGCAGTATTTT
cdr3_aa: CASSSEARSADTQYF

v_call: TRBV9
d_call: TRBD1
clone_size: -
j_call: TRBJ1-4
cdr3_nt: TGTGCCAGCAGCGCGATGGGACAGGTTAATGAAAAACTGTTTTTT
cdr3_aa: CASSAMGQVNEKLFF

v_call: TRBV5-1
d_call: -
clone_size: -
j_call: TRBJ2-1
cdr3_nt: TGCGCCAGCAGTTCTGAATCGACAGCCGCTGGCGGCTGGATCTACAATGAGCAGTTCTTC
cdr3_aa: CASSSESTAAGGWIYNEQFF

v_call: TRBV28
d_call: -
clone_size: -
j_call: TRBJ1-2
cdr3_nt: TGTGCCAGCAGAAGGGACCCCTCCATCTATGGCTACACCTTC
cdr3_aa: CASRRDPSIYGYTF

v_call: TRBV20-1
d_call: -
clone_size: -
j_call: TRBJ2-3
cdr3_nt: TGCAGTGCTTACCGAGGACCCGCCAGGCCATCCATCACAGATACGCAGTATTTT
cdr3_aa: CSAYRGPARPSITDTQYF

v_call: TRBV5-1
d_call: -
clone_size: -
j_call: TRBJ1-1
cdr3_nt: TGCGCCAGCAGCTTGGGGTCGGGGCAGGGAGACACTGAAGCTTTCTTT
cdr3_aa: CASSLGSGQGDTEAFF

v_call: TRBV30
d_call: TRBD1
clone_size: few
j_call: TRBJ1-1
cdr3_nt: TGTGCCTGGACAGGGGGCATCACTGAAGCTTTCTTT
cdr3_aa: CAWTGGITEAFF

v_call: TRBV7-2
d_call: -
clone_size: few
j_call: TRBJ1-4
cdr3_nt: TGTGCCAGCAGCCGGGGGTCTACAACTAATGAAAAACTGTTTTTT
cdr3_aa: CASSRGSTTNEKLFF

v_call: TRBV7-2
d_call: -
clone_size: many
j_call: TRBJ2-7
cdr3_nt: TGTGCCAGCAGCTTCAGCGTCTCCTCCTACGAGCAGTACTTC
cdr3_aa: CASSFSVSSYEQYF

v_call: TRBV12-5
d_call: -
clone_size: few
j_call: TRBJ2-3
cdr3_nt: TGTGCTAGTGGTTCGTCCGGCACAGATACGCAGTATTTT
cdr3_aa: CASGSSGTDTQYF

v_call: TRBV12-3/TRBV12-4
d_call: TRBD2
clone_size: -
j_call: TRBJ2-2
cdr3_nt: TGTGCCAGCAGCCCCCCGGGACTAGGTGCCCCCGGGGAGCTGTTTTTT
cdr3_aa: CASSPPGLGAPGELFF

v_call: TRBV6-2/TRBV6-3
d_call: -
clone_size: -
j_call: TRBJ2-2
cdr3_nt: TGTGCCAGCAGTCATAGACAGGCCGCCGGAACCGGGGAGCTGTTTTTT
cdr3_aa: CASSHRQAAGTGELFF